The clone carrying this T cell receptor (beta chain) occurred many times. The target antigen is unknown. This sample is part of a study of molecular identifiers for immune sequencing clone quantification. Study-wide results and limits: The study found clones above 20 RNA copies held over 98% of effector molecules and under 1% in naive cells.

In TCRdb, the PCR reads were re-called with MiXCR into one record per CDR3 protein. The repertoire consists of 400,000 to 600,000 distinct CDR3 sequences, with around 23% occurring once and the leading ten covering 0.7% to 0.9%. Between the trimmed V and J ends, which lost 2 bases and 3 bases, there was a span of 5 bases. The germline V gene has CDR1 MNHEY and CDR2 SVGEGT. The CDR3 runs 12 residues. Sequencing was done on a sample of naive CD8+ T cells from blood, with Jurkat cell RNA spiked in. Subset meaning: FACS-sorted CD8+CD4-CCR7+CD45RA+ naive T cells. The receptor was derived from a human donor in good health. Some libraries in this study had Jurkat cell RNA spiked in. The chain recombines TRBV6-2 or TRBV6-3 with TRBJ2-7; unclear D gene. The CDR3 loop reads CASSYGNYEQYF. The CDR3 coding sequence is TGTGCCAGCAGTTACGGGAACTACGAGCAGTACTTC.